The 12 T cell receptor beta chains listed next were all sequenced from one sample in a study of T cell responses to AZD1222 COVID-19 vaccine. This table comes from immunoSEQ multiplex PCR, and its TCRdb copy is limited to in-frame clones, with some not included. This sample yields some 130,000 clones, of which over 75% are seen a single time; approximately 3% belongs to the top ten. Sequencing was performed on peripheral blood, taken on day 0 of AZD1222 vaccination. The source is an adult in good health.

The CDR3, as DNA: TGTGCCACCAGCAAAAGAGGATATCAGCCCCAGCATTTT. Protein: CATSKRGYQPQHF. The chain has TRBV15 and TRBJ1-5; no reliable D call. Germline V lookup: CDR1 LNHNV, CDR2 YYDKDF (reference sequence). V lost 4 bases to trimming and J lost 5 bases, with 9 bases between them. There are 13 residues in the CDR3.

This clone was observed once. CDR3: CASSPDRGGGYTF. The CDR3 DNA reads as TGTGCCAGCAGCCCGGACAGGGGAGGGGGCTACACCTTC. The rearrangement links TRBV16 to TRBJ1-2, with 9 bases fitting TRBD1. J gave up 8 bases and V 4 bases, and 5 bases lay outside the gene matches. The CDR3 has 13 amino acids. Per germline, CDR1 KGHSY and CDR2 FQNENV. The full variable domain, in which reference TRBV16 and TRBJ1-2 provide the parts outside the CDR3, is GEEVAQTPKHLVRGEGQKAKLYCAPIKGHSYVFWYQQVLKNEFKFLISFQNENVFDETGMPKERFSAKCLPNSPCSLEIQATKLEDSAVYFCASSPDRGGGYTFGSGTRLTVV.

This clone came up once. The rearrangement links TRBV5-5 to TRBJ2-4; D is uncertain. Germline CDR1 reads SGHKS; CDR2 reads YYEKEE (reference sequence). V lost 2 bases, J lost 0 bases, and 9 bases lay in between. This CDR3 spans 15 amino acids. The DNA of the CDR3 is TGTGCCAGCAGCTTCCGTTTCCCAGCCAAAAACATTCAGTACTTC. It translates to CASSFRFPAKNIQYF.

This sequence joins TRBV12-5 and TRBJ2-1, with TRBD2 matching over 7 bases. Germline V CDR1 and CDR2: LGHNT, FRNRAP. J was trimmed by 5 bases and V by 6 bases; bases with no gene match: 7. The CDR3 covers 14 residues. CDR3 nucleotide sequence: TGTGCTAGTGGGGTGGGAGGGCCTAACAATGAGCAGTTCTTC. Its protein product is CASGVGGPNNEQFF.

This sequence joins TRBV29-1 and TRBJ2-5, with D possibly matching TRBD2 (6 bases). Between the trimmed V and J ends, which lost 6 bases and 2 bases, there was a span of 16 bases. CDR1 SQVTM and CDR2 ANQGSEA come from the germline V gene. This CDR3 spans 14 amino acids. This chain's CDR3 is CSVKIPGLQETQYF. The CDR3 DNA is TGCAGCGTGAAAATTCCGGGACTGCAAGAGACCCAGTACTTC.

This clone was seen just once. The CDR3 region is CASSLGRWGQPQHF. The DNA of the CDR3 is TGTGCCAGCAGCTTGGGACGGTGGGGTCAGCCCCAGCATTTT. The chain joins TRBV7-9 to TRBJ1-5, with D possibly being TRBD1 (5 bases). Between the trimmed V and J ends, which lost 3 bases and 6 bases, there was a span of 12 bases. This CDR3 has 14 residues. Germline lookup yields CDR1 SEHNR and CDR2 FQNEAQ (reference sequence). The whole variable domain, remainder taken from reference TRBV7-9 and TRBJ1-5, is DTGVSQNPRHKITKRGQNVTFRCDPISEHNRLYWYRQTLGQGPEFLTYFQNEAQLEKSRLLSDRFSAERPKGSFSTLEIQRTEQGDSAMYLCASSLGRWGQPQHFGDGTRLSIL.

The CDR3 region is CASSEQGRNGYTF. The CDR3 region has the DNA TGTGCCAGCAGTGAACAGGGGCGGAATGGCTACACCTTC. The chain has TRBV2 and TRBJ1-2; possibly TRBD1 for D (6 bases). Germline V gene sequence: CDR1 SNHLY, CDR2 FYNNEI. The CDR3 is 13 amino acids. The germline V and J ends were trimmed by 2 bases and 6 bases, with 10 bases remaining between them.

V and J are TRBV5-1 and TRBJ2-7, with D unresolved. Germline V lookup: CDR1 SGHRS, CDR2 YFSETQ. CDR3 length: 14 amino acids. The ends were cut back, 0 bases at V and 1 base at J, with 8 bases in the middle. The CDR3 coding sequence is TGCGCCAGCAGCTTGGCCCCAGAATCCTACGAGCAGTACTTC. This sequence encodes CASSLAPESYEQYF.

This clone was detected only once. The chain links TRBV11-2 to TRBJ2-2; TRBD1 matches at 8 bases. There are 15 residues in the CDR3. V dropped 2 bases and J dropped 6; count of bases not matched to a gene: 5. The germline gives CDR1 SGHAT, CDR2 FQNNGV. The CDR3 nucleotides read TGTGCCAGCAGCTTATCCACAGGGGGAGCCGGGGAGCTGTTTTTT. Translation gives CASSLSTGGAGELFF. Full variable domain (outside the CDR3, taken from reference TRBV11-2 and TRBJ2-2): EAGVAQSPRYKIIEKRQSVAFWCNPISGHATLYWYQQILGQGPKLLIQFQNNGVVDDSQLPKDRFSAERLKGVDSTLKIQPAKLEDSAVYLCASSLSTGGAGELFFGEGSRLTVL.

A single count supports this clone. The chain combines TRBV2 with TRBJ2-2, with 9 bases fitting TRBD2. Losses at the gene ends were 9 bases for V and 5 bases for J; bases not matched to a gene: 7. This CDR3 has 14 residues. The germline CDR1 and CDR2 sequences are SNHLY and FYNNEI. The CDR3 reads CASKRREGTGELFF. CDR3 in DNA: TGTGCCAGTAAGAGGCGGGAGGGAACCGGGGAGCTGTTTTTT.

The chain employs TRBV27 and TRBJ2-7, with D possibly matching TRBD2 (6 bases). Germline-derived CDR1 and CDR2 are MNHEY and SMNVEV (reference sequence). Trimming removed 6 bases from V and 0 bases from J, with 18 bases in between. This CDR3 contains 16 residues. The CDR3 DNA reads TGTGCCAGCAGGACACAGGCAGCCGGGGGCTCCTACGAGCAGTACTTC. It is translated as CASRTQAAGGSYEQYF.

The gene calls are TRBV12-3 or TRBV12-4 and TRBJ1-1; no definite D call. The CDR3 runs 12 residues. Trimming removed 5 bases at V and 4 bases at J, with 8 bases between. The CDR3: CASSRMGTEAFF. The CDR3 DNA reads TGTGCCAGCAGTCGGATGGGCACTGAAGCTTTCTTT.